The 32 T cell receptor beta chains below come from one sample, sequenced in a study of T cell responses to AZD1222 COVID-19 vaccine. Sequenced by immunoSEQ multiplex PCR; TCRdb stores in-frame clones only, minus some. The data contain around 80,000 clones, 92% of them singletons. Specimen: peripheral blood, collected 28 days after the second AZD1222 dose. The receptors here all came from an adult who received the AZD1222 COVID-19 vaccine.

V is TRBV6-4 and J is TRBJ1-5; no clear D gene. V was pared by 4 bases and J by 15 bases, with 16 bases between. Germline V gene lookup returns CDR1 MRHNA and CDR2 SNTAGT. CDR3 size: 12 residues. The DNA of the CDR3 is TGTGCCAGCAGTGCCCCGGGCGAAGCGTGGCATTTT. This translates into CASSAPGEAWHF.

This clone appeared a single time. The gene calls are TRBV29-1 and TRBJ2-5; the match to TRBD1 covers 9 bases. Looked up from germline, CDR1 is SQVTM and CDR2 is ANQGSEA. The CDR3 consists of 15 residues. V trimming: 4 bases; J trimming: 4 bases; junction bases outside the gene matches: 10. CDR3 loop: CSVVPATGGVETQYF. The CDR3 nucleotides read TGCAGCGTTGTTCCTGCGACAGGGGGTGTAGAGACCCAGTACTTC.

The chain carries TRBV5-5 and TRBJ1-2; 11 nucleotides agree with TRBD1. Germline V gene sequence: CDR1 SGHKS, CDR2 YYEKEE (reference sequence). With 4 bases clipped from V and 5 bases from J, the junction kept 7 bases outside the gene matches. The CDR3 is made up of 15 amino acids. This CDR3 is CASSLGQGAKYGYTF. The CDR3 DNA sequence: TGTGCCAGCAGCCTTGGACAGGGGGCAAAGTATGGCTACACCTTC.

The V and J genes are TRBV9 and TRBJ2-3, with a tentative D call TRBD2 (5 bases). V shed 0 bases and J shed 1 base, with 15 bases lying between them. CDR1 SGDLS and CDR2 YYNGEE come from the germline V gene. The CDR3 has 17 amino acids. The CDR3 sequence: CASSVEIRVLGTDTQYF. The CDR3 nucleotides read TGTGCCAGCAGCGTAGAGATAAGGGTACTAGGCACAGATACGCAGTATTTT.

The gene calls are TRBV5-1 and TRBJ2-7; D remains ambiguous. In germline, CDR1 is SGHRS, CDR2 YFSETQ. Deletions cut 2 bases from V and 6 bases from J, with 15 bases between. This CDR3 is built from 14 residues. In DNA, the CDR3 is TGCGCCAGCAGCTTACTCCTTCGAGGTTCCGAGCAGTACTTC. Its translation is CASSLLLRGSEQYF.

The rearrangement links TRBV9 to TRBJ1-3; D unclear. The germline V gene encodes CDR1 SGDLS and CDR2 YYNGEE. The CDR3 consists of 14 residues. Trimming took off 3 bases at V and 4 bases at J, with 11 bases between the two ends. CDR3 residues: CASSAPPPGNTIYF. The CDR3 region has the DNA TGTGCCAGCAGCGCCCCTCCTCCCGGAAACACCATATATTTT.

For this clone: The sample holds other DNA sequences that translate to the same CDR3. The chain couples TRBV5-1 to TRBJ1-1, with 8 bases that match TRBD1. V was clipped by 1 base and J by 1 base; unmatched bases: 3. The CDR3 has 15 amino acids. Germline V gives CDR1 SGHRS, CDR2 YFSETQ. The CDR3 loop reads CASSLRQGANTEAFF. The DNA of the CDR3 is TGCGCCAGCAGCTTGCGGCAGGGGGCGAACACTGAAGCTTTCTTT.

The chain employs TRBV3-1 (or the pseudogene TRBV3-2) and TRBJ2-1; no clear D. There are 14 residues in the CDR3. Between the trimmed V and J ends, which lost 4 bases and 10 bases, there was a span of 17 bases. Germline V lookup: CDR1 LGHDT, CDR2 YNNKEL (reference sequence). CDR3 DNA sequence: TGTGCCAGCAGCCCCAATGGTGGTCCTACCGAGCAGTTCTTC. Protein: CASSPNGGPTEQFF.

The J gene is TRBJ2-1, the V gene TRBV10-1; no definite D call. There are 14 residues in the CDR3. The V gene lost 4 bases and the J gene lost 9 bases, with 16 bases spanning the gap. The germline CDR1 and CDR2 sequences are WNHNN and SYGVQD (reference sequence). CDR3 residues: CASSGRVVQREQFF. The CDR3 region has the DNA TGCGCCAGCAGTGGTCGGGTCGTCCAGCGTGAGCAGTTCTTC.

This clone was found once. This CDR3 reads CATRTGVETQYF. Written as DNA, the CDR3 is TGTGCCACCAGGACGGGGGTAGAGACCCAGTACTTC. The V call is TRBV15, the J call TRBJ2-5; tentatively, D is TRBD2 (6 bases). Germline-derived CDR1 and CDR2 are LNHNV and YYDKDF (reference sequence). CDR3 length: 12 amino acids. Trimming took 6 bases from V and 4 from J, leaving 9 bases between them.

This clone was seen more than once but under ten times. The chain carries TRBV2 and TRBJ2-5; 7 nucleotides agree with TRBD1. V dropped 9 bases and J dropped 3; count of bases not matched to a gene: 10. The CDR3 is made up of 14 amino acids. Germline loops: CDR1 SNHLY, CDR2 FYNNEI. CDR3 in amino acids: CASHRGVIEETQYF. DNA for the CDR3: TGTGCCAGTCACAGGGGTGTCATAGAAGAGACCCAGTACTTC.

J is TRBJ1-2 and V is TRBV19; D gene unclear. Germline CDR1 LNHDA, CDR2 SQIVND (reference sequence). The CDR3 runs to 11 residues. The V and J ends lost 7 bases and 8 bases respectively, with 11 bases between them. CDR3 sequence: CASNGEEGYTF. In nucleotides, the CDR3 is TGTGCCAGTAACGGGGAGGAAGGCTACACCTTC.

The gene calls are TRBV7-2 and TRBJ1-1; D remains unclear. Trimming pared 6 bases from V and 7 bases from J, leaving 9 bases between. From germline, CDR1 is SGHTA and CDR2 FQGNSA. This CDR3 region has 11 residues. CDR3 in amino acids: CASRNRGEAFF. In nucleotides, the CDR3 is TGTGCCAGCAGAAACCGGGGTGAAGCTTTCTTT.

The V call is TRBV7-9, the J call TRBJ2-3; D assignment may be TRBD1 or TRBD2 (5 bases each). Germline values: CDR1 SEHNR, CDR2 FQNEAQ (reference sequence). V lost 5 bases and J 0 bases, leaving 12 bases between the germline ends. The CDR3 covers 15 residues. This CDR3 reads CASSPGLISTDTQYF. As DNA, the CDR3 is TGTGCCAGCAGCCCGGGGCTTATCAGCACAGATACGCAGTATTTT.

The chain recombines TRBV6-5 with TRBJ2-1; 9 positions match TRBD2. Looked up from germline, CDR1 is MNHEY and CDR2 is SVGAGI. After removal of 8 bases from V and 7 bases from J, the junction contained 12 bases not matched to a gene. This CDR3 contains 15 residues. CDR3 DNA: TGTGCCAGCCGGTATGGCGGGAGGGCCTTGAATGAGCAGTTCTTC. This encodes CASRYGGRALNEQFF.

The V call is TRBV7-2, the J call TRBJ1-5, with TRBD1 as a possible D gene (5 bases). The germline V gene encodes CDR1 SGHTA and CDR2 FQGNSA. This CDR3 comprises 15 residues. Trimming removed 6 bases at V and 0 bases at J, with 12 bases between. DNA of the CDR3: TGTGCCAGCAGTCCGTGGGGACTTAGCAATCAGCCCCAGCATTTT. It codes for CASSPWGLSNQPQHF.

This clone was found once. This chain connects TRBV4-2 to TRBJ2-2; unclear D gene. Trimming shortened V by 3 bases and J by 0 bases, and 8 bases separated the two germline ends. Germline V CDR1 and CDR2: LGHNA, YNFKEQ. This CDR3 is built from 15 residues. The CDR3 loop reads CASSQGTANTGELFF. In DNA form, the CDR3 reads TGTGCCAGCAGCCAGGGTACGGCGAACACCGGGGAGCTGTTTTTT.

The chain has TRBV12-3 or TRBV12-4 and TRBJ1-3; perhaps TRBD1 as D (5 bases). Deletions cut 11 bases from V and 3 bases from J, with 14 bases between. The CDR3 has 13 residues. Here the CDR3 reads CAGAPRGGNTIYF. The CDR3 DNA reads as TGTGCCGGGGCCCCGAGAGGTGGAAACACCATATATTTT.

This rearrangement joins TRBV19 to TRBJ2-7; 7 bases align to TRBD1. J was trimmed by 5 bases and V by 5 bases; bases with no gene match: 3. The CDR3 is 12 residues long. Germline-derived CDR1 and CDR2 are LNHDA and SQIVND (reference sequence). CDR3: CASSATGNEQYF. CDR3 sequence (DNA): TGTGCCAGTAGTGCGACAGGGAACGAGCAGTACTTC.

This chain connects TRBV12-5 to TRBJ2-6; 9 positions agree with TRBD1. CDR1 is LGHNT, CDR2 FRNRAP, per germline. Losses at the gene ends were 1 base for V and 4 bases for J; bases not matched to a gene: 5. The CDR3 has 17 amino acids. This CDR3 is CASGLEGQGAGANVLTF. As DNA, the CDR3 is TGTGCTAGTGGTTTGGAGGGACAGGGTGCCGGGGCCAACGTCCTGACTTTC.

The chain uses TRBV6-4 and TRBJ1-6; tentative D call: TRBD1 (6 bases). The V end was cut by 9 bases, the J end by 7 bases, with 13 bases between. This CDR3 comprises 13 residues. Germline V gene data show CDR1 as MRHNA and CDR2 as SNTAGT. The DNA of the CDR3 is TGTGCCAGTGGGGCTCAGGGGAATTCACCCCTCCACTTT. Residues: CASGAQGNSPLHF.

The gene calls are TRBV19 and TRBJ1-5; D gene ambiguous. Germline V gene data show CDR1 as LNHDA and CDR2 as SQIVND (reference sequence). CDR3 length: 12 amino acids. V lost 5 bases to trimming and J lost 6 bases, with 8 bases between them. CDR3 sequence reads: CASSGIGQPQHF. In DNA form, the CDR3 reads TGTGCCAGTAGTGGTATAGGTCAGCCCCAGCATTTT. The complete variable domain, with remaining parts taken from reference TRBV19 and TRBJ1-5, reads DGGITQSPKYLFRKEGQNVTLSCEQNLNHDAMYWYRQDPGQGLRLIYYSQIVNDFQKGDIAEGYSVSREKKESFPLTVTSAQKNPTAFYLCASSGIGQPQHFGDGTRLSIL.

This clone was detected many times. This sequence joins TRBV30 and TRBJ1-1; weak D call: TRBD1 (5 bases). The germline V gene has CDR1 GTSNPN and CDR2 SVGIG (reference sequence). The CDR3 sequence is 14 residues long. V was clipped by 4 bases and J by 4 bases, with 16 bases between them. The CDR3 DNA sequence: TGTGCCTGGACCCGGGGCTCGAGGGGCACTGAAGCTTTCTTT. Translation gives CAWTRGSRGTEAFF.

The genes are TRBV5-1 and TRBJ2-3, with 10 bases identical to TRBD1. With V trimmed by 2 bases and J by 5 bases, 5 bases remained unmatched. Per germline, CDR1 SGHRS and CDR2 YFSETQ. The CDR3 totals 15 residues. The CDR3 DNA sequence: TGCGCCAGCAGCTTTGGGGACAGGGGTATAGATACGCAGTATTTT. This encodes CASSFGDRGIDTQYF.

This clone came up once. The CDR3 sequence: CASSWASYEQYF. As DNA, the CDR3 is TGTGCCAGCAGTTGGGCCTCCTACGAGCAGTACTTC. J is TRBJ2-7 and V is TRBV28; D is unresolved. CDR1 and CDR2 (germline): MDHEN, SYDVKM. This CDR3 region has 12 residues. V was pared by 4 bases and J by 0 bases, with 4 bases between.

This clone has just a few counts. CDR3 DNA: TGTGCCAGCAGCCTGACCGGGACAGGGGTCTCTCCCCAGCATTTT. This translates into CASSLTGTGVSPQHF. The V and J genes are TRBV7-6 and TRBJ1-5, with 10 bases aligning to TRBD1. The CDR3 is 15 amino acids. Germline CDR1 SGHVS, CDR2 FNYEAQ. With 5 bases clipped from V and 10 bases from J, the junction kept 11 bases outside the gene matches.

This clone was seen a single time. The chain employs TRBV19 and TRBJ1-5; 9 nucleotides line up with TRBD1. The CDR3 is 18 amino acids. V gave up 1 base and J gave up 6 bases; unmatched junction bases: 13. Germline V gene data show CDR1 as LNHDA and CDR2 as SQIVND (reference sequence). The DNA of the CDR3 is TGTGCCAGTAGTATAGGAGTTAGCGGGACAGGGTTGTCTCAGCCCCAGCATTTT. Translation: CASSIGVSGTGLSQPQHF.

V gene TRBV30 combines with J gene TRBJ1-5; the D gene is possibly TRBD1 (5 bases). Germline CDR1 is GTSNPN and CDR2 is SVGIG (reference sequence). This CDR3 has 15 residues. The V and J ends lost 7 bases and 4 bases respectively, with 20 bases between them. CDR3 region: CAFARGRQTNQPQHF. The CDR3 bases are TGTGCCTTCGCTAGAGGGCGACAGACAAATCAGCCCCAGCATTTT.

This chain links TRBV25-1 with TRBJ1-2; D remains ambiguous. The length of the CDR3 is 13 residues. Germline V lookup: CDR1 MGHDK, CDR2 SYGVNS. V lost 1 base to trimming and J lost 8 bases, with 11 bases between them. CDR3 sequence: CASSEFEGRGYTF. Here the CDR3 DNA reads TGTGCCAGCAGTGAATTCGAGGGAAGGGGCTACACCTTC.

The rearrangement joins TRBV11-3 to TRBJ1-3; D gene uncertain. The CDR3 runs 14 residues. Trimming removed 1 base from V and 7 bases from J, with 11 bases in between. CDR1 is SGHNT and CDR2 is YENEEA in the germline V gene. The CDR3 DNA reads as TGTGCCAGCAGCTTAGCAGGTCCTCCCAACACCATATATTTT. Its protein product is CASSLAGPPNTIYF.

V gene TRBV7-2 combines with J gene TRBJ2-7, with 15 bases that match TRBD2. This CDR3 region has 15 residues. Germline V gene lookup returns CDR1 SGHTA and CDR2 FQGNSA. J lost 7 bases, V lost 4 bases, and 5 bases had no gene match. The CDR3 DNA sequence: TGTGCCAGCAGCTGGGGACTAGCGGGAGGTGAAGAGCAGTACTTC. Amino acid sequence: CASSWGLAGGEEQYF.

The J gene is TRBJ1-1, the V gene TRBV19; D gene uncertain. Germline-derived CDR1 and CDR2 are LNHDA and SQIVND (reference sequence). Trimming took off 1 base at V and 1 base at J, with 10 bases between the two ends. The CDR3 has 15 residues. CDR3 amino acids: CASSIAGSRNTEAFF. Here the CDR3 DNA reads TGTGCCAGTAGTATAGCGGGGAGTAGGAACACTGAAGCTTTCTTT. Based on the CDR3 plus reference TRBV19 and TRBJ1-1, the full variable domain is DGGITQSPKYLFRKEGQNVTLSCEQNLNHDAMYWYRQDPGQGLRLIYYSQIVNDFQKGDIAEGYSVSREKKESFPLTVTSAQKNPTAFYLCASSIAGSRNTEAFFGQGTRLTVV.